Listed below are T cell receptor beta chains from one sample, sequenced in a study of OX40 agonist ivuxolimab in advanced cancers. TCRdb's table, derived via immunoSEQ multiplex PCR, lists solely in-frame clones and lacks some. The sample carries about 68,000 clones, approximately 81% recorded once. This specimen consisted of CD4+ or CD8+ T cells sorted from blood, obtained in a trial of the OX40 agonist ivuxolimab. The receptors come from an adult with an advanced solid tumor such as melanoma, head and neck, liver or kidney cancer. CDR3s include the opening cysteine and the closing phenylalanine or tryptophan.

V	J	CDR3
TRBV5-5	TRBJ2-1	CASSPRDSPYNEQFF
TRBV5-6	TRBJ2-3	CASTLAGVSKDTQYF
TRBV5-6	TRBJ1-6	CASSLRSTGVFNSPLHF
TRBV5-4	TRBJ2-7	CASSTDGTGLQYF
TRBV5-1	TRBJ1-1	CASSAGTVAEAFF
TRBV19	TRBJ1-6	CATSGQDSPLHF
TRBV9	TRBJ2-1	CASSVEGRSNEQFF
TRBV2	TRBJ2-3	CASSEQGGGNTDTQYF
TRBV11-2	TRBJ1-3	CASSLLQGAGNTIYF
TRBV15	TRBJ1-1	CATSRDLLGRGGHTEAFF
TRBV15	TRBJ2-7	CATSRAGTRSYEQYF
TRBV5-6	TRBJ2-5	CASSGPDQETQYF
TRBV4-3	TRBJ1-1	CASSQALRDTEAFF
TRBV18	TRBJ1-1	CASSALRMNTEAFF
TRBV7-9	TRBJ1-5	CASSSGQGSYSNQPQHF
TRBV5-8	TRBJ1-1	CASSLFWGRVDTEAFF
TRBV6-5	TRBJ1-1	CASSWDRGGKTEAFF
TRBV6-1	TRBJ2-7	CASRRQGSYEQYF
TRBV2	TRBJ1-2	CASSEGPTGGYTF
TRBV5-6	TRBJ1-3	CASSLRDHTIYF
TRBV5-1	TRBJ2-3	CASSLDRTDLTDTQYF
TRBV7-2	TRBJ1-5	CASSFPNRDGQPQHF
TRBV18	TRBJ1-1	CASSPTRTTAMNTEAFF
TRBV9	TRBJ1-2	CASSVGLSYGYTF
TRBV4-1	TRBJ2-7	CASSLRATNYEQYF
TRBV6-6	TRBJ1-3	CASSYSTGAIYF
TRBV6-5	TRBJ1-4	CASSTTPGNEKLFF
TRBV7-9	TRBJ2-3	CASSSVGNTQYF
TRBV15	TRBJ2-2	CATSRDPRKAGDGELFF
TRBV7-9	TRBJ1-1	CASSPGEGDLNTEAFF
TRBV4-1	TRBJ1-4	CASSQVKVGEKLFF
TRBV28	TRBJ2-5	CASSFAGRETQYF